This T cell receptor beta chain comes out of a study of T-cell memory formation after mild COVID-19. At the level of the study: Clusters were largely donor specific.

This CDR3 is 10 amino acids long. Looked up from germline, CDR1 is MNHNS and CDR2 is SASEGT. The V end lost 3 bases, the J end lost 11 bases, and 5 bases lay between the germline ends. TCRdb reprocessed the 5' RACE reads via MiXCR and lists one record per CDR3 protein. The profile shows some 150,000 distinct CDR3 sequences, 6% of them singletons. This clonotype has a count of ten or more. The specimen was PBMCs or a T cell subset sorted from them (not recorded which). The receptor was derived from an adult woman who had mild COVID-19 (a few samples of this study predate the infection). Cell type and time point are not known. V is TRBV6-1 and J is TRBJ2-4; D is ambiguous. Written as DNA, the CDR3 is TGTGCCAGCAGTGACCCAGTTCAGTACTTC. Its protein is CASSDPVQYF.